This T cell receptor beta chain was recorded in a study of persistence of HIV-infected CD4 T cells. The wider study: Isolated cells were CMV- and HIV-1 Gag-responding CD4+ T cells. General observations from the study: Within sorted populations, more oligoclonal TCRs accompanied more oligoclonal proviruses. TCRbeta richness was lower in CMV- and Gag-responding cells than in anti-CD3/anti-CD28-responding cells. Antigen-responding cells were enriched for degenerate expanded CDR3beta sequences.

An overlapping HIV-1 Gag peptide pool stimulated these cells at roughly 1 ug/peptide/mL. CD40L/CD69 double-negative CD45RO-high memory CD4+ T cells were collected. As regards this clone: What it recognizes is unknown.

This was the immunoSEQ version 4 assay in survey mode. Only in-frame clones appear in the TCRdb table, and some are missing; sequencing was by immunoSEQ multiplex PCR. The sample carries about 36,000 clones, about 84% recorded once. The V segment lost 4 bases and the J segment 6 bases; nucleotides outside the gene matches: 6. This CDR3 has 14 amino acids. Per the germline V gene, CDR1 is SGHRS and CDR2 is YFSETQ. The chain has TRBV5-1 and TRBJ2-7; 11 nucleotides align to TRBD1. The input for sequencing was cultured CD4+ T cells from PBMCs, taken from a patient who received antiretroviral therapy. This receptor was taken from an adult with HIV. The donor label of this sample is uncertain. For the CDR3, the DNA is TGCGCCAGCAGCGTCGGACAGGGGGCTGGCGAGCAGTACTTC. Residues: CASSVGQGAGEQYF.